The clone carrying this T cell receptor (beta chain) was counted only a few times. Its specificity is unknown. These data originate in a study of blood T cells in healthy people across ages. With 4 bases clipped from V and 7 bases from J, the junction kept 12 bases outside the gene matches. There are 16 residues in the CDR3. The germline V gene encodes CDR1 MGHDK and CDR2 SYGVNS. Study outcomes and limitations: Possibly confounding the expanded clonotype changes was the fact that donor CMV status was unknown.

Combining a sample-barcoded 5' primer with a J-beta primer mix, a second PCR ran for about 6 to 12 cycles. Carrying 12 random nucleotides, a template-switch adaptor labeled each individual cDNA molecule. MiXCR, run by TCRdb on the 5' RACE reads, gives a single entry per CDR3 protein. The sample carries about 400,000 distinct CDR3 sequences, about 55% recorded once. The sample taken for sequencing was blood. The receptor's source is a man aged 55 to 70 in good health. The chain is built from TRBV25-1 and TRBJ2-5; the match to TRBD2 covers 10 bases. CDR3 sequence (DNA): TGTGCCAGCAGTGGGTCACTAGCGGGATTAAAAGGGACCCAGTACTTC. As protein: CASSGSLAGLKGTQYF.